This T cell receptor beta chain was observed in a study of CD8 T cells in ankylosing spondylitis. Broader study findings: A motif in TCR beta, a set of eight highly homologous variants, appeared characteristic of ankylosing spondylitis blood. Relatively rare in peripheral blood, disease-linked clones were also CD8+. Enrichment of disease-linked clones was reportedly significant in matched ankylosing spondylitis synovial fluid.

This clonotype was found a few times. Antigen specificity is unknown. Germline V lookup: CDR1 MNHEY, CDR2 SMNVEV (reference sequence). This CDR3 comprises 12 residues. The V segment lost 4 bases and the J segment 7 bases; nucleotides outside the gene matches: 3. Quantitative barcoded 5'-RACE was used to prepare TCR beta libraries. A single record per CDR3 protein comes from TCRdb applying MiXCR to the 5' RACE reads. The repertoire holds under 200,000 distinct CDR3 sequences, with roughly 13% as singletons. This TCR was recovered from a female donor with ankylosing spondylitis or in good health (not recorded which). The rearrangement uses TRBV27 and TRBJ1-2; 7 bases are shared with TRBD1. Sequencing input: blood, either unsorted or a sorted T cell fraction (not recorded which). The CDR3 coding sequence is TGTGCCAGCAGTTCACAGGGGTCTGGCTACACCTTC. Its protein is CASSSQGSGYTF.